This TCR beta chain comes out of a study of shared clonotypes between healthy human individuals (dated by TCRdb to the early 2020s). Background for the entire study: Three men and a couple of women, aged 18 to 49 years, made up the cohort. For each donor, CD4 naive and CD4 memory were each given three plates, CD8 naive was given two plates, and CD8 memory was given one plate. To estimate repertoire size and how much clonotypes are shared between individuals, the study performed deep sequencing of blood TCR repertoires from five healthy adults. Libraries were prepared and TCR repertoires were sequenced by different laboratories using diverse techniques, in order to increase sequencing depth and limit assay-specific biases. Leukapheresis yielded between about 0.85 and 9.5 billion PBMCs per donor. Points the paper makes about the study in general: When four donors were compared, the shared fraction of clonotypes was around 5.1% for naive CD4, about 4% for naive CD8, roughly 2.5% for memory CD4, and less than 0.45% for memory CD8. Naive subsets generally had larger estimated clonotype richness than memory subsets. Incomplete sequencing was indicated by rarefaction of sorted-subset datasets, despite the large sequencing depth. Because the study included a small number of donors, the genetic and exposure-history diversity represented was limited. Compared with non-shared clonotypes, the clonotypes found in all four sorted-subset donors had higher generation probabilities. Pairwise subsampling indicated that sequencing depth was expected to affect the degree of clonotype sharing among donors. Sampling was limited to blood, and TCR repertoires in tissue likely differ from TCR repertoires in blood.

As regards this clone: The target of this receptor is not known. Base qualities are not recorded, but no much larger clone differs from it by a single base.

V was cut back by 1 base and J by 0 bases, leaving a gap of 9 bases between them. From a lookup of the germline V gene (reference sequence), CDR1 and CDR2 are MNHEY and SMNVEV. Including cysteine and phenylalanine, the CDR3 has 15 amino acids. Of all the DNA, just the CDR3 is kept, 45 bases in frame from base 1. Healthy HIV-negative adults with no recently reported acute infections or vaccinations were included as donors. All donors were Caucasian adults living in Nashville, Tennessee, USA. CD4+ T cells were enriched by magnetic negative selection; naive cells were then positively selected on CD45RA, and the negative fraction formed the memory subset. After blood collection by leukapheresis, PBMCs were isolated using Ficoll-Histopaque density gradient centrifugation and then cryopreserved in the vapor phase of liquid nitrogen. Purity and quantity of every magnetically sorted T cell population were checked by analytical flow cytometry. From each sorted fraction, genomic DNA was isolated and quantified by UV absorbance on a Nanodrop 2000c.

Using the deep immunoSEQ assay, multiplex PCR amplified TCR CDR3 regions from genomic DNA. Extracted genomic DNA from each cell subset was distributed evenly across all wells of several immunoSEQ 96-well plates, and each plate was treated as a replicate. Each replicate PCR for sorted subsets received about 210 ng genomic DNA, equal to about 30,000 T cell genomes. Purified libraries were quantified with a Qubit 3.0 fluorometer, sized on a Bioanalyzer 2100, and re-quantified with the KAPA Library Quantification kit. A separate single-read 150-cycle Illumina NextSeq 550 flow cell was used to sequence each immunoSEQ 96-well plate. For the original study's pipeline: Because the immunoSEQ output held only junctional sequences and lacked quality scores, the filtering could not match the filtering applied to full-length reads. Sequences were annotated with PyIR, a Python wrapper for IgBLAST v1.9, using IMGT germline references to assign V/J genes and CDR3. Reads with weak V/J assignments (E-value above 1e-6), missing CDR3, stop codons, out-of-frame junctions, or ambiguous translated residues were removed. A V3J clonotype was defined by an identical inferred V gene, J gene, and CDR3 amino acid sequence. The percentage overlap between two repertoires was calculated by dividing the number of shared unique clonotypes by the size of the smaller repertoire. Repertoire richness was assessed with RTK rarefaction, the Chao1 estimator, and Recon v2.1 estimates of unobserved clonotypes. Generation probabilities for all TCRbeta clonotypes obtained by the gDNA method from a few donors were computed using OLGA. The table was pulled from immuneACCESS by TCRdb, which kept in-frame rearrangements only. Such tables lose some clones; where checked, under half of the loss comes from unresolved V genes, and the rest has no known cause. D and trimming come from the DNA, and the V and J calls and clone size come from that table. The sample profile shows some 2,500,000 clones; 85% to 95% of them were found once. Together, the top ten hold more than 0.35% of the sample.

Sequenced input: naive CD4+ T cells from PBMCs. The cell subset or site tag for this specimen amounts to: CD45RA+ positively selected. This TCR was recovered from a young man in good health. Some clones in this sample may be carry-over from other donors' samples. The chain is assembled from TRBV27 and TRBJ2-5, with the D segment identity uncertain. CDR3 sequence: CASSLFGLHQETQYF. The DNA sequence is TGTGCCAGCAGTTTATTCGGCCTACACCAAGAGACCCAGTACTTC.